This TCR beta chain was identified during a study of blood T cells in healthy people across ages. Using a J-beta primer mix together with a sample-barcoded 5' primer, a second PCR was run for about 7 to 12 cycles. TCRdb fed the 5' RACE reads into MiXCR, producing one record per CDR3 protein. Of some 920,000 distinct CDR3 sequences in the sample, about 53% are singletons; the top ten hold about a fifth. CDR1 SEHNR and CDR2 FQNEAQ come from the germline V gene (reference sequence). The germline V and J ends were trimmed by 2 bases and 5 bases, with 7 bases remaining between them. The length of the CDR3 is 13 residues. This clonotype turned up a few times.

The TCR sequence derives from a woman aged 60-75 years in good health. The sequencing input was blood. The chain carries TRBV7-9 and TRBJ2-1; D is uncertain. Here the CDR3 DNA reads TGTGCCAGCAGCTTAAGCCGTCACAATGAGCAGTTCTTC. Encoded protein: CASSLSRHNEQFF. Complete variable domain (other parts from reference TRBV7-9 and TRBJ2-1): DTGVSQNPRHKITKRGQNVTFRCDPISEHNRLYWYRQTLGQGPEFLTYFQNEAQLEKSRLLSDRFSAERPKGSFSTLEIQRTEQGDSAMYLCASSLSRHNEQFFGPGTRLTVL.